The following is a T cell receptor (beta chain) sequence with its context. Germline V gene sequence: CDR1 SQVTM, CDR2 ANQGSEA. Trimming removed 6 bases at V and 0 bases at J, with 14 bases between. This CDR3 is built from 14 residues. This specimen belongs to a study of blood T cells in healthy people across ages. Looking at the study overall: Every two T cells gave about one barcoded beta molecule via template switching.

Combining a sample-barcoded 5' primer with a J-beta primer mix, a second PCR ran for 7 to 11 cycles. TCRdb called the 5' RACE reads again in MiXCR, with one record for every CDR3 protein. The sample yields about 1.4 million distinct CDR3 sequences, approximately 63% seen once. The source is a man younger than 35 in good health. V gene TRBV29-1 combines with J gene TRBJ1-1; D gene unclear. The source material was blood. CDR3 DNA: TGCAGCGTCGCCTCCCGTGCGGTGAACACTGAAGCTTTCTTT. Protein product: CSVASRAVNTEAFF.